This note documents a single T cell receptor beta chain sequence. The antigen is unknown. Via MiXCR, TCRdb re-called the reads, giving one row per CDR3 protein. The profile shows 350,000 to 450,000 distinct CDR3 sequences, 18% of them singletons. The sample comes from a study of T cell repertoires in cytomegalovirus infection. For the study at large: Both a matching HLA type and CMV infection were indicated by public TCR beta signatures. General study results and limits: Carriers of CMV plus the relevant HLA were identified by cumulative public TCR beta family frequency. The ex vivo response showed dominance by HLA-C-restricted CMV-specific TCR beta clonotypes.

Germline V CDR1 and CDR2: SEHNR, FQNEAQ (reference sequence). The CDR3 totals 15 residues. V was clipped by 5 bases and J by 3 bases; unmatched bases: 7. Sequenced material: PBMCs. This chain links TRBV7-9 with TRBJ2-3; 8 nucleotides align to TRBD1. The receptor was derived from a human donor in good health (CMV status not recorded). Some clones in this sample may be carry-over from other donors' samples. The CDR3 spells CASSPGQVGTDTQYF. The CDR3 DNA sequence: TGTGCCAGCAGCCCGGGACAGGTGGGGACAGATACGCAGTATTTT.